This T cell receptor beta chain derives from a study of cytomegalovirus exposure and HLA in healthy donors. Vbeta (60) and Jbeta (13) primers were used in the PCR. The data were produced by immunoSEQ multiplex PCR, yet TCRdb's version contains in-frame clones alone and is incomplete. The sample lists fewer than 65,000 clones, roughly 80% seen once, with approximately 3.3% in the top ten. Germline V CDR1 and CDR2: SGHRS, YFSETQ. This CDR3 region has 17 residues. Unmatched junction bases numbered 17, after V lost 4 bases and J lost 5 bases. This clone occurred once. Material: PBMCs. The chain joins TRBV5-1 to TRBJ1-2, with 7 positions matching TRBD1. This sequence originates from a woman between 35 and 50 years old in good health and CMV-seropositive. The CDR3 is CASSRKITGERTYGYTF. CDR3 DNA sequence: TGCGCCAGCAGCCGCAAAATTACAGGGGAAAGGACGTATGGCTACACCTTC.